Listed here is a single T cell receptor (beta chain). As yet, its antigen is unknown. This entry belongs to a study of T-cell memory formation after mild COVID-19. Study background: Across donors, TCR clusters were largely donor specific. Study-wide findings and caveats: A second wave expanding day 15 to 37 was CD4+-biased; contracting clones were balanced.

The CDR3 totals 11 residues. Germline values: CDR1 LGHNA, CDR2 YNFKEQ. V was cut by 0 bases and J by 9 bases, with 3 bases left in between. Barcoded TCR alpha and TCR beta cDNA libraries with UMIs came from 5'RACE using constant-segment primers. TCRdb fed the 5' RACE reads into MiXCR, producing one record per CDR3 protein. The sample consists of hundreds of thousands of distinct CDR3 sequences, roughly 15% of them appearing once. The rearrangement links TRBV4-2 to TRBJ2-1; D not certain. Sequenced material: PBMCs or a T cell subset sorted from them (not recorded which). The source is a man younger than 30 who had mild COVID-19 (a few samples of this study predate the infection). Cell type and time point are not known. This CDR3 reads CASSQEGEQFF. CDR3 nucleotides: TGTGCCAGCAGCCAAGAGGGTGAGCAGTTCTTC.